The clone carrying this TCR beta chain has a count of ten or more. As yet, its antigen is unknown. The TCR beta library used iRepertoire HTBI primers with Arm-PCR amplification of CDR3. TCRdb analysed the multiplex PCR reads with MiXCR anew, one entry per CDR3 protein. The top ten clones hold around 13% of a sample with under 300,000 distinct CDR3 sequences, about 19% of them seen once. Time point defined: newly diagnosed GD, antithyroid drugs for less than 3 months. PBMC RNA served as the TCR library source. CDR1 is DFQATT and CDR2 is SNEGSKA in the germline V gene (reference sequence). The CDR3 extends over 10 amino acids. V lost 2 bases and J 6 bases, leaving 4 bases between the germline ends. This sample is part of a study of regulatory T cells in long-lasting Graves disease. Overall study findings and caveats: Among samples with persistent disease, TRBV28, TRBJ1-2 and TRBJ2-5 were favored.

Sample: peripheral blood mononuclear cells (PBMCs), taken at new diagnosis, from a patient treated with antithyroid drugs. The gene calls are TRBV20-1 and TRBJ1-2; unclear D gene. The sequence was obtained from a female donor with Graves disease. The CDR3 nucleotides read TGCAGTGCTAGAAGCAATGGCTACACCTTC. It encodes CSARSNGYTF.